What follows describes a single T cell receptor (beta chain). Its antigen remains unknown. The treatment is: 15 to 20 received Ad26.COV2.S at low or high dose, single or two shots; roughly five received placebo; per-sample allocation not given. Each sample was drawn 63 days after the first injection (of vaccine or placebo). The CDR3 has 13 residues. V lost 2 bases to trimming and J lost 4 bases, with 8 bases between them. Germline CDR1 is MNHEY and CDR2 is SVGEGT. This sample was taken from a study of Ad26.COV2.S vaccination and SARS-CoV-2 variants. Overall study context: Doses of Ad26.COV2.S were injected into muscle once or twice, 56 days apart. Findings of the study overall: Spike-specific TCR breadth was greater after Ad26.COV2.S than placebo.

The data were produced by immunoSEQ multiplex PCR, yet TCRdb's version contains in-frame clones alone and is incomplete. The sample comprises about 400,000 clones, 92% of which are singletons, and less than 2% rests with the top ten. V is TRBV6-2 or TRBV6-3 and J is TRBJ1-2; no clear D gene. The source of this sequence is a person between 18 and 59 years old who received the Ad26.COV2.S COVID-19 vaccine or a placebo. The sample in question was peripheral blood, obtained in a trial of Ad26.COV2.S vaccine versus placebo. This chain's CDR3 is CASSYESGYGYTF. The CDR3 DNA follows: TGTGCCAGCAGTTACGAGTCCGGCTATGGCTACACCTTC.